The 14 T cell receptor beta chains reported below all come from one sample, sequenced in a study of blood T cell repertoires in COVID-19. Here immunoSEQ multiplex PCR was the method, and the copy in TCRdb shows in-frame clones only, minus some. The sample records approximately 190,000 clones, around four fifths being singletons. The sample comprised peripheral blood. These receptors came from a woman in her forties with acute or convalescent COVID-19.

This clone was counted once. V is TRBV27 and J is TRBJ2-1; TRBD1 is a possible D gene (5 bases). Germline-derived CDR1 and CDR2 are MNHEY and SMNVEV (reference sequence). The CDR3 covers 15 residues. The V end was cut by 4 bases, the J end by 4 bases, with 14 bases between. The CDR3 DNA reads TGTGCCAGCAGTTCCCGGCAGGGCCCGTACAATGAGCAGTTCTTC. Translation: CASSSRQGPYNEQFF.

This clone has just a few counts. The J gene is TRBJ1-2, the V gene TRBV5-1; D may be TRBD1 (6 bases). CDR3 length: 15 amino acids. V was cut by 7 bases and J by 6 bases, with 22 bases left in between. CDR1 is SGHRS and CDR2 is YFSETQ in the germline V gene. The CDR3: CASGTNPRGWDGYTF. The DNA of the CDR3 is TGCGCCAGCGGAACCAACCCGAGGGGGTGGGATGGCTACACCTTC.

The CDR3 nucleotides read TGTGCCAGCAGCTCAGTAGCGGGAGGAGGGACCGGGGAGCTGTTTTTT. Its translation: CASSSVAGGGTGELFF. The chain uses TRBV7-7 and TRBJ2-2, with TRBD2 matching over 10 bases. The germline gives CDR1 SSHAT, CDR2 FNYEAQ (reference sequence). The CDR3 spans 16 residues. The J segment lost 5 bases and the V segment lost 4 bases, leaving 7 bases of the junction unmatched.

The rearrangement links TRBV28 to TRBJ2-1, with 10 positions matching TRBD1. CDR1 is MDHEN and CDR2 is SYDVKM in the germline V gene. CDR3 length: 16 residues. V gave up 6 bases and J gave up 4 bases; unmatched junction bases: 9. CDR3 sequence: CASRIVLGQGYNEQFF. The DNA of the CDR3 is TGTGCCAGCAGAATAGTGTTGGGACAGGGGTACAATGAGCAGTTCTTC.

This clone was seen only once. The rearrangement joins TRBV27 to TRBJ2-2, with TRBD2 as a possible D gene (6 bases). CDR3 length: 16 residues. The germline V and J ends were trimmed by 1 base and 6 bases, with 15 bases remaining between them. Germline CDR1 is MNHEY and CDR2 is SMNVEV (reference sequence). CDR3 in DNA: TGTGCCAGCAGTTTATGGTTCGGGGGTCGGGCCGGGGAGCTGTTTTTT. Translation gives CASSLWFGGRAGELFF.

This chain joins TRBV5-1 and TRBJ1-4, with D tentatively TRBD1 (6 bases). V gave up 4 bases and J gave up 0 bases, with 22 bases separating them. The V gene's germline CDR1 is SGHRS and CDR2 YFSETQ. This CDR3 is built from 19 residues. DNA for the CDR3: TGCGCCAGCAGCCACCGTGCCCAGGGGAGGGGCGCAACTAATGAAAAACTGTTTTTT. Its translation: CASSHRAQGRGATNEKLFF.

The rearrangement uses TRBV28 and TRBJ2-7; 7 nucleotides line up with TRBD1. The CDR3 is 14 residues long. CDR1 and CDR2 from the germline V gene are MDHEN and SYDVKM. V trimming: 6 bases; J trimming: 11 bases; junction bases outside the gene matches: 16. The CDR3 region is CASRGVKRGPWEYF. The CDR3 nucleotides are TGTGCCAGCAGAGGGGTCAAGAGGGGGCCCTGGGAGTACTTC.

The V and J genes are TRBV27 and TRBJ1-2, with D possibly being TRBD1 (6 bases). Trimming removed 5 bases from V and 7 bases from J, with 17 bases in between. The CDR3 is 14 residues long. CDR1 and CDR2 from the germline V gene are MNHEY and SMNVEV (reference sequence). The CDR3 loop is CASSVQGAARGYTF. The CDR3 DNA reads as TGTGCCAGCAGTGTACAGGGAGCAGCTCGTGGCTACACCTTC.

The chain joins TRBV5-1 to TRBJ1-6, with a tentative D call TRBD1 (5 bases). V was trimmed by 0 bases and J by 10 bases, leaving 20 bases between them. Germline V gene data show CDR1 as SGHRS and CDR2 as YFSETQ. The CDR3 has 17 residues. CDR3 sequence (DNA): TGCGCCAGCAGCTTGGTTTCTGGTGGGGGGTCCCACTCACCCCTCCACTTT. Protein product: CASSLVSGGGSHSPLHF.

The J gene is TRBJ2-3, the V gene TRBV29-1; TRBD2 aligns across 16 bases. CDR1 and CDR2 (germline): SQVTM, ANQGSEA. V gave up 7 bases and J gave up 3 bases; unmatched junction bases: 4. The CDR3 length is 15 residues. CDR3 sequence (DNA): TGCAGCGCCGGGACTAGCGGGGGGGTGACAGATACGCAGTATTTT. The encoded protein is CSAGTSGGVTDTQYF.

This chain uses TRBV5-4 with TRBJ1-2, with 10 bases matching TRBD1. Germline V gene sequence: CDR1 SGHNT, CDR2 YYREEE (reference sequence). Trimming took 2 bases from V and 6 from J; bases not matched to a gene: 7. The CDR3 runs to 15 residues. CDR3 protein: CASSLRRQGADGYTF. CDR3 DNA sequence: TGTGCCAGCAGCTTACGTAGACAGGGGGCGGATGGCTACACCTTC.

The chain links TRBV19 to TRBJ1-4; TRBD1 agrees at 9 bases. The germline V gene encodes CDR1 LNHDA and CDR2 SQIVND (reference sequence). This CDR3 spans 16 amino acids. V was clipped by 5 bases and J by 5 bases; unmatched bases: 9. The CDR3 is CASSPSRGTGNEKLFF. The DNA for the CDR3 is TGTGCCAGTAGTCCCAGTCGGGGGACAGGGAATGAAAAACTGTTTTTT. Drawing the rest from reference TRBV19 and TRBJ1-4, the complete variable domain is DGGITQSPKYLFRKEGQNVTLSCEQNLNHDAMYWYRQDPGQGLRLIYYSQIVNDFQKGDIAEGYSVSREKKESFPLTVTSAQKNPTAFYLCASSPSRGTGNEKLFFGSGTQLSVL.

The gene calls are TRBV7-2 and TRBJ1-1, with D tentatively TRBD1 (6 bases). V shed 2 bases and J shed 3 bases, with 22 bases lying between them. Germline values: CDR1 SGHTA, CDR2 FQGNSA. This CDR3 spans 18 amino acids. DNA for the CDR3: TGTGCCAGCAGCTTATTTGGCGGCAGGGGACTAGTACACACTGAAGCTTTCTTT. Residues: CASSLFGGRGLVHTEAFF.

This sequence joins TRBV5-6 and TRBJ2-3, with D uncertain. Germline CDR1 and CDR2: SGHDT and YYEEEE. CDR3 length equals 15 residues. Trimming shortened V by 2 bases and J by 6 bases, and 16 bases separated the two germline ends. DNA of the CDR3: TGTGCCAGCAGCTTTCTGCCTTCAGCGTACGATACGCAGTATTTT. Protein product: CASSFLPSAYDTQYF.